What follows are 3 T cell receptor beta chains derived from one specimen sequenced in a study of T cells after yellow fever vaccination. TCRdb itself ran the 5' RACE reads through MiXCR, one entry per CDR3 protein. The sample has a few hundred thousand distinct CDR3 sequences; more than 3.5% are singletons. The source material was PBMCs, sampled 15 days after the yellow fever booster vaccination. The receptors here all came from a man aged 18-30 years who received the YFV17D yellow fever vaccine.

This clonotype was recorded many times. The genes are TRBV4-2 and TRBJ1-4; 9 bases are shared with TRBD1. V gave up 5 bases and J gave up 0 bases; unmatched junction bases: 7. The CDR3 runs to 17 residues. Germline CDR1 is LGHNA and CDR2 is YNFKEQ. In DNA, the CDR3 is TGTGCCAGCAGCAAAGGACAGGGGCCTGCAACTAATGAAAAACTGTTTTTT. Residues: CASSKGQGPATNEKLFF.

This clonotype was found many times. The V call is TRBV27, the J call TRBJ2-2, with 14 bases identical to TRBD2. Trimming removed 7 bases from V and 1 base from J; junction bases left unmatched: 8. This CDR3 has 18 amino acids. CDR1 and CDR2 from the germline V gene are MNHEY and SMNVEV (reference sequence). For the CDR3, the DNA is TGTGCCAGCACCGGACTAGCGGGGGGCCTACAGAACACCGGGGAGCTGTTTTTT. Translating gives CASTGLAGGLQNTGELFF.

This clonotype was found many times. The chain uses TRBV7-9 and TRBJ2-3; D gene uncertain. This CDR3 is built from 16 residues. CDR1 and CDR2 (germline): SEHNR, FQNEAQ (reference sequence). V shed 5 bases and J shed 2 bases, with 17 bases lying between them. The CDR3 coding sequence is TGTGCCAGCAGCCCTCGAAGGATTTCCTCCACAGATACGCAGTATTTT. Translation gives CASSPRRISSTDTQYF.